Listed below are T cell receptor beta chains from one sample, sequenced in a study of T cell clusters in autoimmune cytopenias. TCRdb re-called the multiplex PCR reads; every CDR3 protein appears as one record, without DNA. This repertoire includes around 5,400 distinct CDR3 sequences. These records were also assigned to another study, of T cell repertoires in aging, cancer and after chemotherapy.

The specimen sequenced was peripheral blood. The origin of the receptors is a human donor in good health. The CDR3 runs from the conserved cysteine through the conserved F or W. The order of the fields is clone size, J gene, V gene, CDR3 protein. A row's size may be missing; if present it is once, few, many or a size class.

>.|TRBJ2-7|TRBV20-1
CSAGGGTVPYEQYF
>.|TRBJ1-1|TRBV20-1
CSAYRGATEAFF
>medium-sized|TRBJ2-2|TRBV6-1
CASKAGEVGELFF
>medium-sized|TRBJ1-2|TRBV11-2
CASSLEADLSYTF
>medium-sized|TRBJ1-2|TRBV6-5
CASTTQGRYGYTF
>medium-sized|TRBJ1-2|TRBV5-4
CASSLQGLGYTF
>medium-sized|TRBJ2-5|TRBV5-4
CASSLQGGGSETQYF
>medium-sized|TRBJ2-5|TRBV7-9
CASSLPGETQYF
>medium-sized|TRBJ2-2|TRBV12-3/TRBV12-4
CASTSTGELFF
>.|TRBJ1-1|TRBV6-1
CASSEAHSLGTEAFF
>large|TRBJ1-4|TRBV29-1
CSAGSGQAKLFF
>medium-sized|TRBJ1-1|TRBV18
CASSTGTGNTEAFF
>.|TRBJ1-2|TRBV4-3
CASSQDRGQTSNYGYTF
>.|TRBJ1-1|TRBV10-3
CASSYKRGTNTEAFF
>medium-sized|TRBJ1-2|TRBV6-5
CASSAPGTGGYGYTF
>medium-sized|TRBJ2-2|TRBV19
CASSTKTGSTGELFF